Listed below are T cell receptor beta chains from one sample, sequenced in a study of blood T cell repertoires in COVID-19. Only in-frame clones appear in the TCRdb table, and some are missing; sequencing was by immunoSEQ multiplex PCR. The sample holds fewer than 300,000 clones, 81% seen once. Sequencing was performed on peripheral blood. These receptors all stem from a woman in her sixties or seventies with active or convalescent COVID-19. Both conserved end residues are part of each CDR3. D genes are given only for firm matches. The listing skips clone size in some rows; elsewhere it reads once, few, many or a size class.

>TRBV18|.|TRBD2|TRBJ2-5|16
CASSPEAGGPRETQYF
TGTGCCAGCTCACCGGAGGCGGGGGGGCCAAGAGAGACCCAGTACTTC
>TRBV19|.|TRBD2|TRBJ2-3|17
CASSIVGTRGRTDTQYF
TGTGCCAGTAGTATAGTAGGGACTAGGGGCCGCACAGATACGCAGTATTTT
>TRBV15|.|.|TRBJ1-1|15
CATSRDGRGFSEAFF
TGTGCCACCAGCAGAGATGGTCGGGGATTCAGTGAAGCTTTCTTT
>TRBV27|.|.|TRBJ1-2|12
CASTSGGRGYTF
TGTGCCAGCACCTCGGGGGGCCGGGGCTACACCTTC
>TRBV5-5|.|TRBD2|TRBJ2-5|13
CASSLQLAGGQYF
TGTGCCAGCAGCTTGCAACTAGCGGGGGGGCAGTACTTC
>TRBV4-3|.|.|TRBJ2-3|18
CASSQESFSSASTDTQYF
TGCGCCAGCAGCCAAGAAAGCTTTTCTAGCGCTAGCACAGATACGCAGTATTTT
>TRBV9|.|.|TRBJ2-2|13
CASSVGVTGELFF
TGTGCCAGCAGCGTAGGAGTCACCGGGGAGCTGTTTTTT
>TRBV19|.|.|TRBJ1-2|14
CASSITGGLYGYTF
TGTGCCAGTAGTATAACGGGAGGGCTCTATGGCTACACCTTC
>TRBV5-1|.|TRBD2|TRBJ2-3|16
CASSLVTSGGTDTQYF
TGCGCCAGCAGCTTGGTGACTAGCGGGGGGACAGATACGCAGTATTTT
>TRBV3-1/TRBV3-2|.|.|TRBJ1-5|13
CASSQGQGQPQHF
TGTGCCAGCAGCCAGGGCCAGGGACAGCCCCAGCATTTT
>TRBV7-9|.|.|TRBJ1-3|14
CASSSGGSGNTIYF
TGTGCCAGCAGCTCGGGGGGCTCTGGAAACACCATATATTTT
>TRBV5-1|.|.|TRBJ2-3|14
CASSFGESTDTQYF
TGCGCCAGCAGCTTTGGGGAGAGCACAGATACGCAGTATTTT
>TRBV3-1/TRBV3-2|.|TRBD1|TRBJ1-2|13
CASSLRQGGGYTF
TGTGCCAGCAGCTTACGACAGGGGGGTGGCTACACCTTC
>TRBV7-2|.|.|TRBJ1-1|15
CASGSAGGVNTEAFF
TGTGCCAGCGGGTCAGCGGGAGGGGTCAACACTGAAGCTTTCTTT
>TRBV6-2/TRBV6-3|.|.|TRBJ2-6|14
CASSAPGEGNVLTF
TGTGCCAGCAGTGCTCCAGGGGAGGGCAACGTCCTGACTTTC
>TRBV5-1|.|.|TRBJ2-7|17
CASSLAPGQGLIYEQYF
TGCGCCAGCAGCTTGGCGCCCGGGCAGGGCCTCATTTACGAGCAGTACTTC
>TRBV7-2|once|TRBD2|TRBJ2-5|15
CASSDSGVPRETQYF
TGTGCCAGCAGCGATAGCGGGGTCCCGAGAGAGACCCAGTACTTC
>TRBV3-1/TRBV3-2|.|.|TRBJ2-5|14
CASSQDPSEETQYF
TGTGCCAGCAGCCAAGACCCCAGTGAAGAGACCCAGTACTTC
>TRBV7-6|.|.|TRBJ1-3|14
CASSSPRTGNTIYF
TGTGCCAGCAGCTCCCCGAGGACTGGAAACACCATATATTTT
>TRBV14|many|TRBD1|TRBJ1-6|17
CASSQADRGSYNSPLHF
TGTGCCAGCAGCCAGGCGGACAGGGGCTCCTATAATTCACCCCTCCACTTT
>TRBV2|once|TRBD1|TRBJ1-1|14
CASSVGQGNTEAFF
TGTGCCAGCAGTGTGGGACAGGGGAACACTGAAGCTTTCTTT
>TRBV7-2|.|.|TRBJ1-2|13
CASSLVSSYGYTF
TGTGCCAGCAGCTTAGTTAGCAGCTATGGCTACACCTTC
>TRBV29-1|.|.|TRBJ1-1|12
CSVTRGRQEAFF
TGCAGCGTTACCCGAGGGAGGCAGGAAGCTTTCTTT
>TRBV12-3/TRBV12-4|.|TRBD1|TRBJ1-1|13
CASSSDRGTEAFF
TGTGCCAGCAGTTCCGACAGGGGGACTGAAGCTTTCTTT
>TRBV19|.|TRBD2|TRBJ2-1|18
CASSNAGPGLAGLNEQFF
TGTGCCAGTAGTAACGCCGGCCCGGGGCTAGCGGGGCTCAATGAGCAGTTCTTC
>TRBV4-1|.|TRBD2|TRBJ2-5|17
CASSQDQSGGARGTQYF
TGCGCCAGCAGCCAAGATCAGAGCGGGGGGGCTCGCGGGACCCAGTACTTC
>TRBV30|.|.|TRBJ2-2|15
CAWREQGSNTGELFF
TGTGCCTGGAGGGAACAGGGATCGAACACCGGGGAGCTGTTTTTT
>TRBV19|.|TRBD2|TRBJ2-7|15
CASSSLAGGSYEQYF
TGTGCCAGTAGTAGTCTGGCGGGGGGGTCCTACGAGCAGTACTTC
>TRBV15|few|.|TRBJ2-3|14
CATSRVRGQDTQYF
TGTGCCACCAGCAGAGTCAGGGGACAAGATACGCAGTATTTT
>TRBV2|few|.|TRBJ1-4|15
CASSGRTTTNEKLFF
TGTGCCAGCAGTGGCCGGACAACAACTAATGAAAAACTGTTTTTT
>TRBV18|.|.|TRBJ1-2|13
CASSPVSDYGYTF
TGTGCCAGCTCACCAGTGAGCGACTATGGCTACACCTTC
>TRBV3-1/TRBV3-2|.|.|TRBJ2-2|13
CASSQVSTGELFF
TGTGCCAGCAGCCAAGTTAGCACCGGGGAGCTGTTTTTT
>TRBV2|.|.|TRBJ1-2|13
CASKGESGYGYTF
TGTGCCAGCAAGGGGGAATCGGGCTATGGCTACACCTTC
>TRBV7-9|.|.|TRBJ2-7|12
CASSLRGSEQYF
TGTGCCAGCAGCTTAAGAGGTTCTGAGCAGTACTTC
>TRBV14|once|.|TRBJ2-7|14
CASTPRAGSYEQYF
TGTGCCAGCACCCCTAGGGCAGGGTCCTACGAGCAGTACTTC
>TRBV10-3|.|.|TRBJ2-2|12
CAISEGARELFF
TGTGCCATCAGTGAGGGTGCGAGGGAGCTGTTTTTT
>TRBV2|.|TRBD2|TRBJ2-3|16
CASSPRLAVSTDTQYF
TGTGCCAGCAGCCCAAGACTAGCGGTTAGCACAGATACGCAGTATTTT
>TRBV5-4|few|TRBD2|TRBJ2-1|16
CASSLEASGGLWEQFF
TGTGCCAGCAGCTTGGAAGCCAGCGGGGGTTTATGGGAGCAGTTCTTC
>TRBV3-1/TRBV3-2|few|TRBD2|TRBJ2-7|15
CASSPPGLAGAEQYF
TGTGCCAGCAGCCCACCGGGACTAGCGGGGGCCGAGCAGTACTTC
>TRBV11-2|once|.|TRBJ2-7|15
CASSPYRQSSYEQYF
TGTGCCAGCAGCCCATACCGACAGAGCTCCTACGAGCAGTACTTC
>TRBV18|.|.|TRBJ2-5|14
CASSPQGIGETQYF
TGTGCCAGCTCACCCCAGGGAATCGGGGAGACCCAGTACTTC
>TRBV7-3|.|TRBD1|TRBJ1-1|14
CASSLQGGNTEAFF
TGTGCCAGCAGTTTACAGGGGGGGAACACTGAAGCTTTCTTT
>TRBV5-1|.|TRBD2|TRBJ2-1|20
CASSSSKEQTSGGPYNEQFF
TGCGCCAGCAGCTCTTCCAAAGAACAAACTAGCGGGGGACCCTACAATGAGCAGTTCTTC
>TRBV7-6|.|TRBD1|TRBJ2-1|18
CASSSLPGQVSSYNEQFF
TGTGCCAGCAGCTCCCTGCCGGGACAGGTTAGCTCCTACAATGAGCAGTTCTTC
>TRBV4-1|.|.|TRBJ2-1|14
CASSQGRGYNEQFF
TGCGCCAGCAGCCAAGGTCGAGGGTACAATGAGCAGTTCTTC
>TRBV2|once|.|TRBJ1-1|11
CASRGALEAFF
TGTGCCAGCAGGGGGGCCCTAGAAGCTTTCTTT
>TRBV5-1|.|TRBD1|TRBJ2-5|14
CASSLQGDQETQYF
TGCGCCAGCAGCTTACAGGGGGACCAAGAGACCCAGTACTTC
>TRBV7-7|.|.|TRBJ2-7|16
CASSSKTSYTAYEQYF
TGTGCCAGCAGCTCCAAAACTAGCTACACAGCCTACGAGCAGTACTTC
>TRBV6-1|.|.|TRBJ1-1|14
CASSEALENTEAFF
TGTGCCAGCAGTGAAGCGTTAGAGAACACTGAAGCTTTCTTT
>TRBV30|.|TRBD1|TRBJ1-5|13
CAWSGQANQPQHF
TGTGCCTGGAGCGGACAGGCAAATCAGCCCCAGCATTTT
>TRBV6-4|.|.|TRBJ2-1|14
CASSVGGLYNEQFF
TGTGCCAGCAGTGTGGGGGGGCTTTACAATGAGCAGTTCTTC
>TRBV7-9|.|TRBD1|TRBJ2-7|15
CASSFGQVDTDEQYF
TGTGCCAGCAGCTTTGGACAGGTGGATACTGACGAGCAGTACTTC